Below, one TCR beta chain is given with its context. Its antigen is unidentified. Sequencing used immunoSEQ multiplex PCR; TCRdb keeps in-frame clones, though not all of them. Here the sample spans around 120,000 clones, about 93% being singletons. The sample belongs to a study of graft-versus-host responses after intestinal transplantation. Overall study: Each recipient received a multivisceral, liver-intestinal, or isolated intestinal graft. General study points: Peak circulating GvH clone levels were associated with early post-transplant HvG declines.

This TCR derives from a human donor who received an intestinal transplant. The input for sequencing was unstimulated CD4+ T cells sorted from spleen or lymph node cells, taken before intestinal transplant.

The CDR3 bases are TGTGCCAGCAGCGCCCGCGGACAGGGGGGGAATGAGCAGTTCTTC. Its translation is CASSARGQGGNEQFF. V and J are TRBV11-3 and TRBJ2-1, with 10 nucleotides matching TRBD1. The CDR3 sequence is 15 residues long. The ends lost 5 bases at V and 7 bases at J; junction bases unmatched: 8. Germline values: CDR1 SGHNT, CDR2 YENEEA. Full variable domain (outside the CDR3, taken from reference TRBV11-3 and TRBJ2-1): EAGVVQSPRYKIIEKKQPVAFWCNPISGHNTLYWYLQNLGQGPELLIRYENEEAVDDSQLPKDRFSAERLKGVDSTLKIQPAELGDSAVYLCASSARGQGGNEQFFGPGTRLTVL.